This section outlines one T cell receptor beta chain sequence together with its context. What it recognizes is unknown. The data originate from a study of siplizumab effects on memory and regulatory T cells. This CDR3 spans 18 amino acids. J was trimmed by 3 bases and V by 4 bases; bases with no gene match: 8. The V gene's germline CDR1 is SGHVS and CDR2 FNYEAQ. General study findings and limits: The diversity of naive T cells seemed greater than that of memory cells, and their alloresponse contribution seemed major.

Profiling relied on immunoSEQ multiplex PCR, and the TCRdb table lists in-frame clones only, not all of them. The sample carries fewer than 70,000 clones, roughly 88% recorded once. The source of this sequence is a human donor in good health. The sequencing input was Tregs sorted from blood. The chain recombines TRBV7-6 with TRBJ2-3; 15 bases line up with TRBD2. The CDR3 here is CASSSPGLAGGGTDTQYF. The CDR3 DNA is TGTGCCAGCAGCTCACCGGGACTAGCGGGAGGTGGGACAGATACGCAGTATTTT. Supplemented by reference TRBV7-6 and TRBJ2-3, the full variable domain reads GAGVSQSPRYKVTKRGQDVALRCDPISGHVSLYWYRQALGQGPEFLTYFNYEAQQDKSGLPNDRFSAERPEGSISTLTIQRTEQRDSAMYRCASSSPGLAGGGTDTQYFGPGTRLTVL.